This is a list of T cell receptor beta chains from one sample in a study of identical twins. TCRdb ran MiXCR on the 5' RACE reads and lists one entry per CDR3 protein. The data contain approximately 1.8 million distinct CDR3 sequences, about 32% of them singletons. The specimen was cord blood. The receptor source for this set is a newborn girl in good health. The CDR3 runs from the conserved cysteine through the conserved F or W. A D gene is named only where the DNA matches it firmly. The size field is filled for only some rows; it gives once, few, many or a size class.

j_gene: TRBJ2-1
v_gene: TRBV6-1
d_gene: TRBD1
abundance: once
CDR3aa: CASRDRVSEQFF
CDR3nt: TGTGCCAGCAGGGACAGGGTCAGCGAGCAGTTCTTC

j_gene: TRBJ2-1
v_gene: TRBV7-2
d_gene: TRBD2
abundance: .
CDR3aa: CASSFKGLEGFF
CDR3nt: TGTGCCAGCAGCTTTAAGGGACTAGAGGGGTTCTTC

j_gene: TRBJ1-5
v_gene: TRBV2
d_gene: .
abundance: .
CDR3aa: CASSMGVPNQPQHF
CDR3nt: TGTGCCAGCAGTATGGGGGTCCCCAATCAGCCCCAGCATTTT

j_gene: TRBJ2-5
v_gene: TRBV4-1
d_gene: .
abundance: .
CDR3aa: CASSQDPLRNNEQYF
CDR3nt: TGCGCCAGCAGCCAAGATCCCCTGCGCAACAATGAGCAGTACTTC

j_gene: TRBJ1-5
v_gene: TRBV24-1
d_gene: TRBD1
abundance: .
CDR3aa: CATSESGTGGQPQHF
CDR3nt: TGTGCCACCAGTGAGTCCGGGACAGGGGGTCAGCCCCAGCATTTT

j_gene: TRBJ2-7
v_gene: TRBV29-1
d_gene: TRBD1
abundance: few
CDR3aa: CSVEPWTGGRVSYEQYF
CDR3nt: TGCAGCGTTGAACCCTGGACAGGGGGCCGCGTTTCCTACGAGCAGTACTTC

j_gene: TRBJ2-7
v_gene: TRBV7-9
d_gene: TRBD2
abundance: .
CDR3aa: CASSQRLADEQYF
CDR3nt: TGTGCCAGCAGCCAACGACTAGCGGACGAGCAGTACTTC

j_gene: TRBJ1-6
v_gene: TRBV4-2
d_gene: .
abundance: .
CDR3aa: CASSQIGAMIFNSPLHF
CDR3nt: TGTGCCAGCAGCCAAATCGGTGCCATGATATTCAATTCACCCCTCCACTTT

j_gene: TRBJ1-6
v_gene: TRBV20-1
d_gene: .
abundance: .
CDR3aa: CSARDLRASSYNSPLHF
CDR3nt: TGCAGTGCTAGAGATCTTAGGGCGAGCTCCTATAATTCACCCCTCCACTTT

j_gene: TRBJ2-7
v_gene: TRBV2
d_gene: TRBD1
abundance: few
CDR3aa: CASSEAGTASYEQYF
CDR3nt: TGTGCCAGCAGTGAAGCGGGGACAGCCTCCTACGAGCAGTACTTC

j_gene: TRBJ1-6
v_gene: TRBV7-2
d_gene: .
abundance: .
CDR3aa: CASSESGSPLHF
CDR3nt: TGTGCCAGCAGCGAATCGGGTTCACCCCTCCACTTT

j_gene: TRBJ1-4
v_gene: TRBV6-6
d_gene: .
abundance: few
CDR3aa: CASSYSIVPATNEKLFF
CDR3nt: TGTGCCAGCAGTTACTCGATCGTGCCCGCAACTAATGAAAAACTGTTTTTT

j_gene: TRBJ1-4
v_gene: TRBV12-3/TRBV12-4
d_gene: .
abundance: few
CDR3aa: CASRSAGNEKLFF
CDR3nt: TGTGCCAGCAGGTCGGCAGGGAATGAAAAACTGTTTTTT

j_gene: TRBJ2-7
v_gene: TRBV25-1
d_gene: .
abundance: few
CDR3aa: CASSEGRDEQYF
CDR3nt: TGTGCCAGCAGTGAGGGGAGAGACGAGCAGTACTTC

j_gene: TRBJ2-7
v_gene: TRBV5-5
d_gene: TRBD2
abundance: .
CDR3aa: CASSWGTTHYEQYF
CDR3nt: TGTGCCAGCAGCTGGGGGACTACTCACTACGAGCAGTACTTC

j_gene: TRBJ2-1
v_gene: TRBV20-1
d_gene: TRBD1
abundance: .
CDR3aa: CSASETGGRGNEQFF
CDR3nt: TGCAGTGCTAGCGAGACAGGGGGCCGGGGGAATGAGCAGTTCTTC

j_gene: TRBJ2-1
v_gene: TRBV4-2
d_gene: .
abundance: .
CDR3aa: CASSQEIRSSYNEQFF
CDR3nt: TGTGCCAGCAGCCAAGAAATCAGGAGCTCCTACAATGAGCAGTTCTTC

j_gene: TRBJ2-3
v_gene: TRBV5-1
d_gene: .
abundance: few
CDR3aa: CASSRWTSTDTQYF
CDR3nt: TGCGCCAGCAGCCGTTGGACTAGCACAGATACGCAGTATTTT

j_gene: TRBJ2-4
v_gene: TRBV5-1
d_gene: .
abundance: few
CDR3aa: CASKKGGLLAKNIQYF
CDR3nt: TGCGCCAGCAAAAAAGGGGGGTTACTAGCCAAAAACATTCAGTACTTC

j_gene: TRBJ1-6
v_gene: TRBV5-1
d_gene: TRBD1
abundance: once
CDR3aa: CASSLGVTGVSPLHF
CDR3nt: TGCGCCAGCAGCTTGGGAGTAACAGGGGTTTCACCCCTCCACTTT

j_gene: TRBJ2-1
v_gene: TRBV20-1
d_gene: TRBD1
abundance: .
CDR3aa: CSATGGQTYNEQFF
CDR3nt: TGCAGTGCCACAGGGGGGCAGACCTACAATGAGCAGTTCTTC

j_gene: TRBJ2-1
v_gene: TRBV12-3/TRBV12-4
d_gene: TRBD2
abundance: .
CDR3aa: CASSLGLVVGHNEQFF
CDR3nt: TGTGCCAGCAGTTTGGGACTAGTCGTCGGGCACAATGAGCAGTTCTTC

j_gene: TRBJ2-3
v_gene: TRBV29-1
d_gene: TRBD2
abundance: few
CDR3aa: CSAGLAGGSTDTQYF
CDR3nt: TGCAGCGCTGGACTAGCGGGAGGTAGCACAGATACGCAGTATTTT

j_gene: TRBJ2-7
v_gene: TRBV6-6
d_gene: .
abundance: few
CDR3aa: CASSKTGLTPGEQYF
CDR3nt: TGTGCCAGCAGTAAGACCGGGCTCACCCCCGGCGAGCAGTACTTC

j_gene: TRBJ2-1
v_gene: TRBV5-1
d_gene: .
abundance: few
CDR3aa: CASSKNRDNEQFF
CDR3nt: TGCGCCAGCAGCAAAAACAGGGACAATGAGCAGTTCTTC

j_gene: TRBJ2-1
v_gene: TRBV5-1
d_gene: .
abundance: .
CDR3aa: CASSFERTSALDNEQFF
CDR3nt: TGCGCCAGCAGCTTTGAGCGGACCTCGGCCTTAGACAATGAGCAGTTCTTC

j_gene: TRBJ2-1
v_gene: TRBV6-6
d_gene: .
abundance: .
CDR3aa: CASSYLGGGYNEQFF
CDR3nt: TGTGCCAGCAGTTACTTAGGAGGAGGGTACAATGAGCAGTTCTTC

j_gene: TRBJ2-7
v_gene: TRBV20-1
d_gene: .
abundance: once
CDR3aa: CLLEAGGSEQYF
CDR3nt: TGCCTCCTCGAGGCAGGGGGGTCCGAGCAGTACTTC

j_gene: TRBJ1-2
v_gene: TRBV6-1
d_gene: .
abundance: .
CDR3aa: CASGLRPVSSVLYGYTF
CDR3nt: TGTGCCAGCGGCCTACGACCAGTCTCTTCTGTTCTCTATGGCTACACCTTC

j_gene: TRBJ2-1
v_gene: TRBV20-1
d_gene: TRBD2
abundance: few
CDR3aa: CSAPSGLPTNEQFF
CDR3nt: TGCAGTGCTCCCTCGGGACTACCTACCAATGAGCAGTTCTTC

j_gene: TRBJ2-7
v_gene: TRBV7-9
d_gene: TRBD1
abundance: few
CDR3aa: CASSLVGTATEQYF
CDR3nt: TGTGCCAGCAGCTTAGTAGGGACAGCCACCGAGCAGTACTTC

j_gene: TRBJ2-1
v_gene: TRBV29-1
d_gene: TRBD2
abundance: .
CDR3aa: CSGQGTSGGNEQFF
CDR3nt: TGCAGCGGACAAGGGACTAGCGGGGGTAATGAGCAGTTCTTC

j_gene: TRBJ2-3
v_gene: TRBV12-3/TRBV12-4
d_gene: .
abundance: once
CDR3aa: CASSLLAHNTDTQYF
CDR3nt: TGTGCCAGCAGCTTACTAGCACACAACACAGATACGCAGTATTTT

j_gene: TRBJ2-7
v_gene: TRBV2
d_gene: .
abundance: .
CDR3aa: CASILTRTYEQYF
CDR3nt: TGTGCCAGCATTTTGACTAGAACCTACGAGCAGTACTTC

j_gene: TRBJ2-7
v_gene: TRBV20-1
d_gene: .
abundance: .
CDR3aa: CSASSTQGEQYF
CDR3nt: TGCAGTGCTAGTTCCACACAGGGCGAGCAGTACTTC

j_gene: TRBJ2-7
v_gene: TRBV28
d_gene: .
abundance: once
CDR3aa: CASSFQYRTSSYEQYF
CDR3nt: TGTGCCAGCAGTTTCCAATACAGGACGAGCTCCTACGAGCAGTACTTC

j_gene: TRBJ2-1
v_gene: TRBV20-1
d_gene: TRBD2
abundance: few
CDR3aa: CSASFGGRGVEQFF
CDR3nt: TGCAGTGCTAGCTTTGGCGGGAGGGGTGTTGAGCAGTTCTTC

j_gene: TRBJ2-7
v_gene: TRBV9
d_gene: TRBD1
abundance: few
CDR3aa: CASSVGGGHSYEQYF
CDR3nt: TGTGCCAGCAGCGTAGGAGGGGGCCACTCCTACGAGCAGTACTTC

j_gene: TRBJ2-3
v_gene: TRBV7-2
d_gene: TRBD2
abundance: .
CDR3aa: CASSPQAGATDTQYF
CDR3nt: TGTGCCAGCAGCCCCCAAGCGGGAGCCACAGATACGCAGTATTTT